This passage covers 17 T cell receptor beta chains from one sample sequenced in a study of shared clonotypes between healthy human individuals. Generated by immunoSEQ multiplex PCR, the TCRdb table keeps only in-frame clones and is missing some. The sample yields 900,000 to 1,200,000 clones, 70% to 80% seen once. The sequenced material came from memory CD4+ T cells from PBMCs. Subset reported: CD45RA-negative fraction. These receptors came from a young man in good health. Some clones in this sample may be carry-over from other donors' samples.

The chain recombines TRBV28 with TRBJ1-2; 8 bases agree with TRBD1. Germline V gives CDR1 MDHEN, CDR2 SYDVKM. The CDR3 runs to 14 residues. The V and J ends lost 8 bases and 5 bases, in that order; junction bases with no gene match: 10. As DNA, the CDR3 is TGTGCCAGCGGAAGACCAGGGGGCATGTATGGCTACACCTTC. It codes for CASGRPGGMYGYTF.

The V gene is TRBV18, the J gene TRBJ2-1; D remains unclear. V was clipped by 0 bases and J by 5 bases, with 17 bases between them. Germline V gene sequence: CDR1 KGHSH, CDR2 LQKENI. The CDR3 contains 17 residues. In DNA, the CDR3 is TGTGCCAGCTCACCACCCTATACCCTAATAAGGGACAATGAGCAGTTCTTC. It is translated as CASSPPYTLIRDNEQFF.

This clone was seen ten or more times. Other DNA sequences from this sample encode an identical CDR3 as well. The chain links TRBV5-1 to TRBJ2-5, with D tentatively TRBD2 (6 bases). V was trimmed by 4 bases and J by 5 bases, leaving 21 bases between them. Per germline, CDR1 SGHRS and CDR2 YFSETQ. This CDR3 spans 16 amino acids. DNA for the CDR3: TGCGCCAGCAGCCTAGGGAGGACCCCCAACATGGAGACCCAGTACTTC. It yields the protein CASSLGRTPNMETQYF. Variable domain in full (rest from reference TRBV5-1 and TRBJ2-5): KAGVTQTPRYLIKTRGQQVTLSCSPISGHRSVSWYQQTPGQGLQFLFEYFSETQRNKGNFPGRFSGRQFSNSRSEMNVSTLELGDSALYLCASSLGRTPNMETQYFGPGTRLLVL.

This chain links TRBV19 with TRBJ2-7, with 9 bases matching TRBD1. V lost 3 bases and J lost 3; bases outside the gene matches: 9. Looked up from germline, CDR1 is LNHDA and CDR2 is SQIVND (reference sequence). The CDR3 loop spans 16 amino acids. The CDR3 region has the DNA TGTGCCAGTAGTATCCTGGGACAGGGTATAAGCTACGAGCAGTACTTC. Translating gives CASSILGQGISYEQYF.

The DNA of the CDR3 is TGTGCCAGTAGTATATGGTCGAACACTGAAGCTTTCTTT. It encodes CASSIWSNTEAFF. The V gene is TRBV19, the J gene TRBJ1-1; no clear D gene. CDR1 LNHDA and CDR2 SQIVND come from the germline V gene (reference sequence). The CDR3 is 13 residues long. V lost 2 bases, J lost 1 base, and 5 bases lay in between.

The chain recombines TRBV29-1 with TRBJ2-5; 7 nucleotides match TRBD1. CDR1 SQVTM and CDR2 ANQGSEA come from the germline V gene. The CDR3 is 13 residues long. After removal of 7 bases from V and 5 bases from J, the junction contained 10 bases not matched to a gene. CDR3 sequence reads: CSGGKTGTETQYF. CDR3 nucleotide sequence: TGCAGCGGAGGAAAGACAGGGACGGAGACCCAGTACTTC.

The chain joins TRBV2 to TRBJ2-7, with 10 bases matching TRBD1. The ends lost 10 bases at V and 9 bases at J; junction bases unmatched: 15. Germline V CDR1 and CDR2: SNHLY, FYNNEI. This CDR3 is 14 amino acids long. This CDR3 reads CATKTGTGERGQYF. The CDR3 bases are TGTGCCACCAAGACGGGGACAGGGGAACGAGGGCAGTACTTC.

The gene calls are TRBV13 and TRBJ1-1; TRBD1 aligns across 9 bases. Germline-derived CDR1 and CDR2 are PRHDT and FYEKMQ (reference sequence). The CDR3 is made up of 14 amino acids. The V gene end was trimmed by 6 bases and the J gene end by 5 bases; junction bases not matched to a gene: 7. DNA of the CDR3: TGTGCCAGCAGTTCGGGACAGGGAGTAACTGAAGCTTTCTTT. It yields the protein CASSSGQGVTEAFF.

V and J are TRBV5-6 and TRBJ2-4; TRBD1 agrees at 7 bases. Germline values: CDR1 SGHDT, CDR2 YYEEEE. CDR3 size: 14 residues. V dropped 5 bases and J dropped 3; count of bases not matched to a gene: 5. CDR3: CASSLQGDKNIQYF. CDR3 DNA: TGTGCCAGCAGTTTGCAGGGGGACAAAAACATTCAGTACTTC.

The chain combines TRBV29-1 with TRBJ1-2; 9 bases map to TRBD1. The CDR3 spans 13 residues. Trimming cost V 4 bases and J 8 bases; bases outside gene matches: 8. Germline loops: CDR1 SQVTM, CDR2 ANQGSEA. Here the CDR3 DNA reads TGCAGCGTTGTACTAGGACAGGGGTACGGCTACACCTTC. As protein: CSVVLGQGYGYTF.

Here the CDR3 reads CASYDSGLAVGGEQFF. The CDR3 coding sequence is TGCGCCAGCTATGACTCGGGGCTAGCGGTAGGGGGTGAGCAGTTCTTC. The chain carries TRBV5-1 and TRBJ2-1, with a possible D match to TRBD2 (7 bases). Germline lookup yields CDR1 SGHRS and CDR2 YFSETQ. The CDR3 is 16 residues long. Trimming pared 7 bases from V and 9 bases from J, leaving 26 bases between.

On this clone: This clone may be a read error of a much larger clone one base away. J is TRBJ1-5 and V is TRBV2; D ambiguous. The germline gives CDR1 SNHLY, CDR2 FYNNEI. The length of the CDR3 is 13 residues. V lost 7 bases to trimming and J lost 4 bases, with 11 bases between them. This CDR3 is CASTFGRNQPQHF. DNA for the CDR3: TGTGCCAGCACCTTCGGGAGGAATCAGCCCCAGCATTTT.

V is TRBV19 and J is TRBJ2-7; D not resolved. Germline lookup yields CDR1 LNHDA and CDR2 SQIVND (reference sequence). This CDR3 has 13 amino acids. The ends were cut back, 5 bases at V and 3 bases at J, with 11 bases in the middle. The CDR3 loop reads CASSPAFFYEQYF. The CDR3 region has the DNA TGTGCCAGTAGTCCAGCTTTCTTCTACGAGCAGTACTTC.

This clone was counted only a few times. The chain recombines TRBV5-4 with TRBJ2-1; D is tentatively TRBD1 or TRBD2 (6 bases each). This CDR3 has 14 amino acids. Per germline, CDR1 SGHNT and CDR2 YYREEE (reference sequence). V gave up 0 bases and J gave up 10 bases, with 14 bases separating them. Here the CDR3 DNA reads TGTGCCAGCAGCTTGGCCGGGGGCCGACGGGAGCAGTTCTTC. It specifies CASSLAGGRREQFF. Full variable domain (missing parts from reference TRBV5-4 and TRBJ2-1): ETGVTQSPTHLIKTRGQQVTLRCSSQSGHNTVSWYQQALGQGPQFIFQYYREEENGRGNFPPRFSGLQFPNYSSELNVNALELDDSALYLCASSLAGGRREQFFGPGTRLTVL.

The J gene is TRBJ1-4, the V gene TRBV2, with D possibly being TRBD1 (6 bases). CDR3 length: 15 residues. Trimming shortened V by 4 bases and J by 3 bases, and 12 bases separated the two germline ends. Germline lookup yields CDR1 SNHLY and CDR2 FYNNEI. The CDR3 region is CASSATGLPNEKLFF. CDR3 in DNA: TGTGCCAGCAGTGCCACAGGGTTACCTAATGAAAAACTGTTTTTT.

The chain links TRBV5-1 to TRBJ2-1, with 14 nucleotides matching TRBD2. The ends lost 2 bases at V and 9 bases at J; junction bases unmatched: 4. Germline CDR1 reads SGHRS; CDR2 reads YFSETQ. The CDR3 loop spans 15 amino acids. CDR3 nucleotides: TGCGCCAGCAGCTTCGGGACTAGCGGGGGCATTGAGCAGTTCTTC. It is translated as CASSFGTSGGIEQFF.

A note on this clone: At the DNA level, this CDR3 is encoded by other sequences in the same sample as well. The chain is built from TRBV5-1 and TRBJ2-1; 11 positions agree with TRBD2. J gave up 4 bases and V 0 bases, and 3 bases lay outside the gene matches. Germline V gives CDR1 SGHRS, CDR2 YFSETQ. CDR3 size: 16 residues. The CDR3 sequence is CASSLAGTSGYNEQFF. The CDR3 DNA sequence: TGCGCCAGCAGCTTGGCCGGGACTAGCGGTTACAATGAGCAGTTCTTC.